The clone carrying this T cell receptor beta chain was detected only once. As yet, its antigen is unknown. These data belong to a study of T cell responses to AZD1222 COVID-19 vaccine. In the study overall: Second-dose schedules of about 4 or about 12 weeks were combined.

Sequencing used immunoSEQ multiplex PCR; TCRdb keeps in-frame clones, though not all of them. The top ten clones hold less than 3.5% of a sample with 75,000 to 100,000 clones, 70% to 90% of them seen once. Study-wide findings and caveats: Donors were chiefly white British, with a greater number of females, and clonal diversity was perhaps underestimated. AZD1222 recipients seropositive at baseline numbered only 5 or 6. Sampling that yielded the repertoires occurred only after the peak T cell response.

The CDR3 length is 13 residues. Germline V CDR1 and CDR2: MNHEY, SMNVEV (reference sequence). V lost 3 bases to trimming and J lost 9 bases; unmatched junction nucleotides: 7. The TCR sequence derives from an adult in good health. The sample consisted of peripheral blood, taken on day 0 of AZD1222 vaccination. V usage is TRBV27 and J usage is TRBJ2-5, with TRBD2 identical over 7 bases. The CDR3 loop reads CASSFVARGAQYF. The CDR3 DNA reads TGTGCCAGCAGTTTCGTGGCACGGGGGGCCCAGTACTTC.